This T cell receptor (beta chain) was recovered during a study of blood T cell repertoires in COVID-19. On the study more broadly: COVID-19 samples from acute and convalescent phases originated in the United States, Italy and Spain. The cDNA or gDNA used as material had been derived from T cells, B-cell-depleted T cells, or PBMCs.

The germline gives CDR1 SGHTA, CDR2 FQGNSA. V lost 5 bases, J lost 0 bases, and 11 bases lay in between. The CDR3 is 15 residues long. Study processing details: Estimation of nucleated cell counts was performed using reference gene primer amplification. Some clones are missing from TCRdb's copy, which holds only in-frame ones; the method was immunoSEQ multiplex PCR. That table gives V, J and clone size, and the DNA gave D and trimming. The table records roughly 70,000 clones, 87% of them present only once. This receptor was taken from a man in his forties or fifties with active COVID-19. Sequenced: peripheral blood. The V call is TRBV7-2, the J call TRBJ2-1; D uncertain. CDR3 in amino acids: CASSPRVSSYNEQFF. The CDR3 DNA follows: TGTGCCAGCAGCCCTCGAGTAAGCTCCTACAATGAGCAGTTCTTC.